These T cell receptor beta chains were read from a single sample in a study of glioma-infiltrating T cells. Via MiXCR, TCRdb re-called the multiplex PCR reads, giving one row per CDR3 protein. The sample shows more than 3,000 distinct CDR3 sequences, roughly 31% of them seen only once. Sequencing was done on a sample of glioma tissue, nonneoplastic brain tissue, or PBMCs (not recorded which). The receptors derive from a human donor with low-grade glioma or glioblastoma, undergoing nonglioma brain surgery, or in good health (not recorded which). Both conserved end residues are part of each CDR3. D genes are given only for firm matches. Size is omitted from some rows. Given values are once, few, many or a class for expanded clones.

>TRBD2|TRBV12-3/TRBV12-4|TRBJ2-3|NA
CASSFGGSADTQYF
TGTGCCAGCAGTTTCGGGGGGTCCGCAGATACGCAGTATTTT
>NA|TRBV4-1|TRBJ2-7|NA
CASSQSVGSNYEQYF
TGCGCCAGCAGCCAATCTGTTGGCAGTAACTACGAGCAGTACTTC
>NA|TRBV6-4|TRBJ2-1|medium-sized
CASGTGIHNEQFF
TGTGCCAGCGGAACAGGGATCCACAATGAGCAGTTCTTC
>TRBD2|TRBV12-3/TRBV12-4|TRBJ2-1|many
CASSLLSGTRAEQFF
TGTGCCAGCAGTTTGCTATCCGGGACTAGGGCTGAGCAGTTCTTC
>NA|TRBV5-1|TRBJ1-1|medium-sized
CASSPLATEAFF
TGCGCCAGCAGCCCACTCGCCACTGAAGCTTTCTTT
>NA|TRBV6-2/TRBV6-3|TRBJ2-2|NA
CASTYIPGELLF
TGTGCCAGCACTTACATCCCCGGGGAGCTGCTTTTT
>NA|TRBV4-2|TRBJ1-1|many
CASSQDAGRDTEAFF
TGTGCCAGCAGCCAAGACGCAGGGAGGGACACTGAAGCTTTCTTT
>TRBD2|TRBV11-2|TRBJ2-1|once
CASSLSGGRITREQFF
TGTGCCAGCAGCTTAAGCGGGGGCCGCATCACCCGTGAGCAGTTCTTC
>NA|TRBV7-2|TRBJ2-7|medium-sized
CASRTALSSYEQYF
TGTGCCAGCAGGACAGCCCTGAGCTCCTACGAGCAGTACTTC
>NA|TRBV6-2/TRBV6-3|TRBJ2-5|medium-sized
CASSYLLGGQETQYF
TGTGCCAGCAGTTACCTTTTGGGCGGACAAGAGACCCAGTACTTC
>TRBD1|TRBV20-1|TRBJ1-4|many
CSATGTGEAHYEKLFF
TGCAGTGCTACTGGGACAGGAGAAGCCCATTATGAAAAACTGTTTTTT
>TRBD2|TRBV24-1|TRBJ2-3|medium-sized
CATSDPSGGTDTQYF
TGTGCCACCAGTGATCCCAGCGGGGGCACAGATACGCAGTATTTT
>TRBD2|TRBV20-1|TRBJ2-5|medium-sized
CSARSGAKTQYF
TGCAGTGCGCGCAGCGGGGCAAAGACCCAGTACTTC
>NA|TRBV6-2/TRBV6-3|TRBJ1-1|medium-sized
CASSYGGRATEAFF
TGTGCCAGCAGTTACGGAGGCAGGGCCACTGAAGCTTTCTTT
>TRBD2|TRBV6-1|TRBJ2-1|medium-sized
CASSEEISGGYNEQFF
TGTGCCAGCAGTGAAGAAATTAGCGGGGGGTACAATGAGCAGTTCTTC
>TRBD1|TRBV29-1|TRBJ1-2|NA
CSVDFVRGPTNYGYTF
TGCAGCGTTGATTTCGTCAGGGGGCCTACTAACTATGGCTACACCTTC
>TRBD1|TRBV20-1|TRBJ1-3|medium-sized
CSAPSGQGANTIYF
TGCAGTGCTCCCTCGGGACAGGGGGCAAACACCATATATTTT
>NA|TRBV18|TRBJ2-7|NA
CASSPPTGTYERYF
TGTGCCAGCTCACCACCGACGGGCACCTACGAGCGGTACTTC
>TRBD1|TRBV7-2|TRBJ1-5|many
CASSLGTGGWQPQHF
TGTGCCAGCAGCTTAGGGACAGGGGGATGGCAGCCCCAGCATTTT
>NA|TRBV2|TRBJ1-1|medium-sized
CASSEGRRVNTEAFF
TGTGCCAGCAGTGAGGGCCGGAGGGTTAACACTGAAGCTTTCTTT
>TRBD1|TRBV20-1|TRBJ1-5|many
CSARPPEGGKWPQHF
TGCAGTGCTAGGCCCCCGGAAGGGGGCAAGTGGCCCCAGCATTTT
>NA|TRBV6-2/TRBV6-3|TRBJ1-2|medium-sized
CASSYPSGGNYGYTF
TGTGCCAGCAGTTACCCTTCCGGGGGCAACTATGGCTACACCTTC
>NA|TRBV29-1|TRBJ1-5|few
CSALPGGSQPQHF
TGCAGCGCCCTTCCTGGAGGGAGCCAGCCCCAGCATTTT
>NA|TRBV7-2|TRBJ2-5|medium-sized
CASSLGRVWRETQYF
TGTGCCAGCAGCTTAGGCAGGGTTTGGCGAGAGACCCAGTACTTC
>TRBD2|TRBV19|TRBJ2-2|NA
CASSVRGDGTGELFF
TGTGCCAGTAGTGTCCGGGGGGACGGCACCGGGGAGCTGTTTTTT
>NA|TRBV20-1|TRBJ2-6|NA
CSAPSPGANVPTF
TGCAGTGCCCCCAGCCCTGGGGCCAATGTCCCGACTTTC